The TCR beta chain described here comes from a study of T cell responses to AZD1222 COVID-19 vaccine. Second doses that came at about 4 or about 12 weeks were put together. Sequencing used immunoSEQ multiplex PCR; TCRdb keeps in-frame clones, though not all of them. The sample lists 150,000 to 200,000 clones, roughly 90% occurring once. The germline gives CDR1 MNHEY, CDR2 SMNVEV (reference sequence). CDR3 size: 14 residues. V lost 1 base, J lost 4 bases, and 11 bases lay in between. Regarding this clone: Its cognate antigen is unknown.

Findings and caveats of the study: Donors, mostly white British, included more females; clonal diversity was possibly underestimated. Among those given AZD1222, only six or seven were seropositive at baseline.

The sequence came from an adult who received the AZD1222 COVID-19 vaccine. Sample: peripheral blood, taken 28 days after the second AZD1222 dose. The chain uses TRBV27 and TRBJ2-7, with a possible D match to TRBD1 (5 bases). In DNA, the CDR3 is TGTGCCAGCAGTTTATTTCAGGGCGGATACGAGCAGTACTTC. Residues: CASSLFQGGYEQYF.